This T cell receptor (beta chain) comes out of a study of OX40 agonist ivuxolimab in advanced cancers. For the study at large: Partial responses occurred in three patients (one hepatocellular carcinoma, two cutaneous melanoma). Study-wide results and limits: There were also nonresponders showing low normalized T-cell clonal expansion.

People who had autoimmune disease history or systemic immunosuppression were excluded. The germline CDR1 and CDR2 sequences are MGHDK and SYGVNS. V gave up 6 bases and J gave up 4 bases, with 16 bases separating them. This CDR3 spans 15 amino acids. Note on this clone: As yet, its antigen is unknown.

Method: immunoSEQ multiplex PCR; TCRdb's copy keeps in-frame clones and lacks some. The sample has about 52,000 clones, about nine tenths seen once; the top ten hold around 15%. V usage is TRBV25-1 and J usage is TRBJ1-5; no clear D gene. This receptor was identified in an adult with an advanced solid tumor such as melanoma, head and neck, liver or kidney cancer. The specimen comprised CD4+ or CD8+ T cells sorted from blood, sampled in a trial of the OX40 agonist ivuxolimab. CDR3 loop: CASRGSGWGNQPQHF. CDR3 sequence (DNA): TGTGCCAGCAGGGGGAGTGGCTGGGGTAATCAGCCCCAGCATTTT. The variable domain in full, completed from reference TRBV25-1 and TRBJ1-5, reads EADIYQTPRYLVIGTGKKITLECSQTMGHDKMYWYQQDPGMELHLIHYSYGVNSTEKGDLSSESTVSRIRTEHFPLTLESARPSHTSQYLCASRGSGWGNQPQHFGDGTRLSIL.